These T cell receptor beta chains were read from a single sample in a study of tumor and adjacent non-tumor tissue in lung cancer. MiXCR was run by TCRdb on the multiplex PCR reads, yielding one entry per CDR3 protein. The data hold under 100,000 distinct CDR3 sequences, with roughly three fifths observed a single time. Specimen: lung tumor tissue. The receptors were sampled from a man aged 65 to 79 with non-small cell lung cancer. CDR3s include the opening cysteine and the closing phenylalanine or tryptophan. D genes are given only for firm matches. The size field is filled for only some rows; it gives once, few, many or a size class.

clone_size	j_call	v_call	d_call	cdr3_aa	cdr3_nt
many	TRBJ2-1	TRBV10-3	NA	CAISQGLTYNEQFF	TGTGCCATCAGTCAGGGACTCACCTACAATGAGCAGTTCTTC
NA	TRBJ1-6	TRBV5-1	NA	CASSVVTATNSPLHF	TGCGCCAGCAGCGTTGTGACAGCTACTAATTCACCCCTCCACTTT
NA	TRBJ2-7	TRBV6-6	TRBD2	CASIGGVSSEQYF	TGTGCCAGCATCGGGGGGGTCTCTAGCGAGCAATACTTC
once	TRBJ2-5	TRBV7-9	TRBD2	CASISWEGPTETQYF	TGTGCCAGCATCTCGTGGGAGGGGCCAACGGAGACCCAGTACTTC
few	TRBJ2-5	TRBV5-1	NA	CASSWGLEETQCF	TGCGCCAGCAGCTGGGGACTTGAAGAGACCCAGTGCTTC
many	TRBJ2-1	TRBV5-4	TRBD1	CASSLVQGATNEQFF	TGTGCCAGCAGCTTGGTCCAGGGGGCAACGAATGAGCAGTTCTTC
NA	TRBJ1-1	TRBV29-1	NA	CSVLASAGTTDPWNTEAFF	TGCAGCGTTTTGGCTTCAGCGGGAACCACCGATCCCTGGAACACTGAAGCTTTCTTT
few	TRBJ2-1	TRBV20-1	TRBD2	CSAGSRGVGTSGSHPYNEQFF	TGCAGTGCCGGATCCAGAGGGGTTGGGACTAGCGGGAGTCACCCTTACAATGAGCAGTTCTTC
NA	TRBJ2-3	TRBV4-1	NA	CASSQGGTGGWQPQYF	TGCGCCAGCAGCCAAGGGGGAACAGGAGGGTGGCAGCCCCAGTATTTT
many	TRBJ2-3	TRBV6-5	TRBD2	CASSKAGGRADTQYF	TGTGCCAGCAGTAAAGCGGGGGGGCGAGCAGATACGCAGTATTTT
NA	TRBJ2-2	TRBV5-4	NA	CASSPLVGVGTGELFF	TGTGCCAGCAGCCCCCTAGTGGGGGTCGGCACCGGGGAGCTGTTTTTT
NA	TRBJ1-1	TRBV5-1	NA	CASSGGGAGNTEAFF	TGCGCCAGCAGCGGCGGGGGTGCAGGGAACACTGAAGCTTTCTTT
once	TRBJ2-1	TRBV29-1	NA	CSVIIGVDEQSF	TGCAGCGTTATAATAGGAGTGGATGAGCAGTCCTTC
NA	TRBJ2-2	TRBV12-3/TRBV12-4	NA	CASNLGGPNTVELFF	TGTGCAAGCAATTTAGGGGGACCGAACACCGTGGAGCTGTTTTTT
NA	TRBJ1-3	TRBV28	TRBD1	CASSSPGQGLSGNTIYF	TGTGCCAGCAGTTCTCCGGGACAGGGACTCTCTGGAAACACCATATATTTT
NA	TRBJ2-1	TRBV11-2	NA	CASSLETGTYSEQFF	TGTGCCAGCAGCTTAGAGACCGGGACCTATAGTGAGCAGTTCTTC
NA	TRBJ1-2	TRBV12-3/TRBV12-4	NA	CVSSFRSGGYGYTF	TGTGTCAGCAGTTTTCGTTCGGGAGGTTATGGCTACACCTTC
many	TRBJ2-5	TRBV24-1	NA	CATKGQEGEETQYF	TGTGCCACCAAAGGCCAGGAGGGGGAAGAGACCCAGTACTTC
NA	TRBJ1-6	TRBV7-3	TRBD1	CASSPAGTALNSPLHF	TGTGCCAGCAGCCCAGCCGGGACAGCGCTTAATTCACCCCTCCACTTT
many	TRBJ2-1	TRBV10-2	NA	CASSVDNEQFF	TGCGCCAGCAGTGTAGACAATGAGCAGTTCTTC
few	TRBJ2-3	TRBV7-9	NA	CASSPRGGVLLFADTQYF	TGTGCCAGCAGCCCTAGGGGGGGGGTCCTCCTGTTCGCAGATACGCAGTATTTT
NA	TRBJ2-7	TRBV5-4	NA	CASHEQYF	TGCGCCAGCCACGAGCAGTACTTC
NA	TRBJ2-5	TRBV4-1	NA	CTSSRPDRNQETQYF	TGCACCAGCAGCCGACCCGACAGGAATCAAGAGACCCAGTACTTC
NA	TRBJ2-3	TRBV12-3/TRBV12-4	NA	CASSVTTDTQYF	TGTGCCAGCAGTGTTACCACAGATACGCAGTATTTT
few	TRBJ1-1	TRBV19	TRBD1	CASGTGAENTEAFF	TGTGCCAGTGGGACAGGGGCCGAGAACACTGAAGCTTTCTTT
many	TRBJ2-7	TRBV12-3/TRBV12-4	NA	CASSFRTTHEQYF	TGTGCCAGCAGTTTTAGGACAACCCACGAGCAGTACTTC
NA	TRBJ2-7	TRBV11-2	TRBD2	CPSSLNPGLSGVREQYF	TGTCCCAGCAGCTTAAATCCGGGACTATCGGGAGTTCGCGAACAATACTTC
NA	TRBJ2-7	TRBV7-3	TRBD2	CASSLTGGVGEQYF	TGTGCCAGCAGCTTAACGGGAGGGGTAGGCGAGCAGTACTTC
NA	TRBJ2-4	TRBV4-1	NA	CVGSGLHGARAKNIQYF	TGTGTCGGCAGCGGGTTGCATGGGGCCAGGGCCAAAAACATTCAGTACTTC
few	TRBJ2-5	TRBV11-2	NA	CANSPRGGQSETQYF	TGTGCCAACAGCCCCCGTGGTGGGCAGTCTGAGACCCAGTACTTC
NA	TRBJ2-2	TRBV4-2	NA	CASSQTSGSLDGELFF	TGTGCCAGCAGCCAAACTAGTGGGAGTTTAGACGGGGAGCTGTTTTTT
many	TRBJ1-2	TRBV29-1	NA	CSVEVLYGYTF	TGCAGCGTTGAAGTGCTCTATGGCTACACCTTC
NA	TRBJ1-5	TRBV29-1	NA	CSVEGVPGQPQHF	TGTAGCGTTGAAGGGGTCCCCGGACAGCCCCAGCATTTT
NA	TRBJ2-5	TRBV28	NA	CVSSLLRESRETQYF	TGTGTCAGCAGTCTACTCAGGGAGAGTCGGGAGACCCAGTACTTC
NA	TRBJ1-2	TRBV20-1	NA	CSSSRAVSYTF	TGCAGTTCTAGCCGTGCGGTGTCTTACACCTTC
NA	TRBJ2-1	TRBV10-2	NA	CASSPRGEQFF	TGCGCCAGCAGTCCCCGGGGTGAGCAGTTCTTC
NA	TRBJ2-7	TRBV11-3	NA	CARSAGNNYEQYF	TGTGCCAGGAGCGCCGGGAACAACTATGAGCAGTACTTC
NA	TRBJ1-5	TRBV20-1	TRBD1	CSLLRQGNQPQRF	TGCAGTCTCCTACGACAGGGCAATCAGCCCCAGCGTTTT
NA	TRBJ2-6	TRBV6-1	NA	CASSPAGAGANVLAF	TGTGCCAGCAGTCCCGCAGGGGCCGGGGCCAACGTCCTGGCTTTC
many	TRBJ1-2	TRBV29-1	NA	CSAVTLYGYTF	TGCAGCGCCGTCACACTGTATGGCTACACCTTC
once	TRBJ1-5	TRBV5-6	NA	CTSSPDRNNQPQHF	TGTACGAGCAGCCCTGACAGGAACAATCAGCCCCAGCATTTT
NA	TRBJ1-2	TRBV18	NA	CVSSPDRPGDGYTF	TGTGTCAGCTCACCCGATCGGCCGGGAGATGGCTACACCTTC
NA	TRBJ2-2	TRBV7-8	NA	CASSLMGSDTGGLFF	TGTGCCAGCAGCTTGATGGGGTCGGACACCGGGGGGCTGTTTTTT
NA	TRBJ2-2	TRBV5-1	NA	CASTYETGIDTGELFF	TGCGCCAGCACCTACGAAACGGGAATCGACACCGGGGAGCTGTTTTTT
many	TRBJ2-1	TRBV5-4	NA	CASSLRGSYNEQFF	TGTGCCAGCAGCTTGAGGGGGTCCTACAATGAGCAGTTCTTC
NA	TRBJ2-3	TRBV11-2	NA	CASSLGWRADTQYF	TGTGCCAGCAGCTTAGGTTGGCGGGCAGATACGCAGTATTTT
NA	TRBJ1-5	TRBV2	NA	CASRDVGGNQPQHF	TGTGCCAGCCGGGACGTCGGGGGCAATCAGCCCCAACATTTT
NA	TRBJ2-1	TRBV12-3/TRBV12-4	NA	CASSLLWGNEQFF	TGTGCCAGCAGTTTATTATGGGGCAATGAGCAGTTCTTC
many	TRBJ2-5	TRBV7-8	TRBD2	CATRRGGASQETQYF	TGTGCCACCCGGCGGGGGGGCGCCTCCCAAGAGACCCAGTACTTC
NA	TRBJ2-2	TRBV11-2	NA	CVSSRTNTEELFF	TGTGTCAGCAGCCGTACTAACACCGAGGAGCTGTTTTTT
many	TRBJ2-3	TRBV6-2/TRBV6-3	TRBD2	CASSEAGDRDTQYF	TGTGCCAGCAGCGAAGCGGGAGATCGAGATACGCAGTATTTT
few	TRBJ2-1	TRBV6-1	NA	CASRVSRGLDNEQFF	TGTGCCAGCAGAGTAAGCAGGGGCTTGGACAATGAGCAGTTCTTC
NA	TRBJ2-5	TRBV28	NA	CASSVRVGIRERETQYF	TGTGCCAGCAGCGTCCGGGTGGGTATCCGGGAAAGAGAGACCCAGTACTTC
NA	TRBJ2-3	TRBV4-1	TRBD2	CPISQDPPVAGLWDTQYF	TGCCCCATCAGCCAAGATCCACCAGTAGCGGGGCTCTGGGATACGCAGTATTTT
NA	TRBJ1-1	TRBV11-3	TRBD1	CASSRRGTNMITEALF	TGTGCCAGCAGCCGCAGGGGGACAAATATGATCACTGAAGCTCTCTTT
NA	TRBJ1-1	TRBV4-1	NA	CASSRGDAVHNLGAEAFF	TGCGCCAGCAGCCGAGGGGATGCGGTACACAACCTGGGGGCTGAAGCTTTCTTT
NA	TRBJ1-5	TRBV4-1	NA	CASSPLGGSDQPQHF	TGCGCCAGCAGCCCCCTGGGGGGTAGCGATCAGCCCCAGCATTTT
once	TRBJ2-1	TRBV20-1	NA	CSAFSGLGSCNEQFF	TGCAGTGCCTTTAGTGGACTGGGCTCCTGCAATGAGCAGTTTTTC
many	TRBJ2-5	TRBV4-1	NA	CASSVREAAWETQYF	TGCGCCAGCAGCGTAAGGGAGGCTGCTTGGGAGACCCAGTACTTC
many	TRBJ2-2	TRBV5-6	NA	CASSLVAGPDPFANTGELFF	TGTGCCAGCAGCTTGGTTGCTGGCCCAGACCCGTTCGCGAACACCGGGGAGCTGTTTTTT